The rows below give T cell receptor beta chains drawn from one sample of a study of shared clonotypes between healthy human individuals. Some clones are missing from TCRdb's copy, which holds only in-frame ones; the method was immunoSEQ multiplex PCR. The table has over a million clones, around 97% seen once. Input material: naive CD4+ T cells sorted from blood. The receptors were sampled from a man aged 30 to 45 in good health. Both conserved end residues are part of each CDR3. D genes are given only for firm matches. Some rows have no size entry. The others give once, few or many, or a class for an expanded clone.

- | TRBJ2-7 | TRBV9 | once | TGTGCCAGCAGCGTAGATTTACGGGGCCCCGAGCAGTACTTC | CASSVDLRGPEQYF
- | TRBJ2-7 | TRBV2 | - | TGTGCCAGCAGCCGACAGGAGAGCTCCTACGAGCAGTACTTC | CASSRQESSYEQYF
TRBD2 | TRBJ2-1 | TRBV11-1 | - | TGTGCCAGCAGTTCCCGGACTAGCGACAATGAGCAGTTCTTC | CASSSRTSDNEQFF
TRBD1 | TRBJ2-7 | TRBV7-9 | - | TGTGCCAGCAGCTTTCCCACGGGACAGGGATACGAGCAGTACTTC | CASSFPTGQGYEQYF
- | TRBJ1-3 | TRBV27 | - | TGTGCCAGCAGTCCCCGGGCCCATAGCTCTGGAAACACCATATATTTT | CASSPRAHSSGNTIYF
TRBD1 | TRBJ1-3 | TRBV5-1 | - | TGCGCCAGCAGCTTGAGTCCCGGACAGGGTCCGATATATTTT | CASSLSPGQGPIYF
TRBD2 | TRBJ2-3 | TRBV28 | - | TGTGCCACCTTAACTAGCGGGAGAATGGATACGCAGTATTTT | CATLTSGRMDTQYF
- | TRBJ2-5 | TRBV2 | - | TGTGCCAGCAACCGTGTGGAAATCGAGGAGACCCAGTACTTC | CASNRVEIEETQYF
TRBD1 | TRBJ1-2 | TRBV5-8 | - | TGTGCCAGCAGCTTGGCGGGACAGGGAATCTATGGCTACACCTTC | CASSLAGQGIYGYTF
- | TRBJ1-2 | TRBV2 | - | TGTGCCAGCAGTGAGCCAACGGGGCGTGGGGGCGGCTACACCTTC | CASSEPTGRGGGYTF
- | TRBJ1-1 | TRBV6-5 | - | TGTGCCAGCAGCCGCAGGGACCCCACTGAAGCTTTCTTT | CASSRRDPTEAFF
- | TRBJ2-2 | TRBV9 | - | TGTGCCAGCAGCGTAGACGAGGGCGCGAACACCGGGGAGCTGTTTTTT | CASSVDEGANTGELFF
- | TRBJ2-5 | TRBV20-1 | - | TGCAGTGCGAGGCTAGAGACCCAGTACTTC | CSARLETQYF
TRBD1 | TRBJ2-7 | TRBV6-5 | - | TGTGCCAGCAGCCCCGGACAGGGACAGTACTTC | CASSPGQGQYF
- | TRBJ1-1 | TRBV10-1 | - | TGCGCCAGCAGTGCCCAGGGGCGCCCTGAAGCTTTCTTT | CASSAQGRPEAFF
TRBD2 | TRBJ2-7 | TRBV7-8 | - | TGTGCCAGCAGCTTAGTTAGCGGGAATGAGCAGTACTTC | CASSLVSGNEQYF
- | TRBJ2-5 | TRBV18 | - | TGTGCCAGCTCACCACGGGAGCTAGGAGAGACCCAGTACTTC | CASSPRELGETQYF
- | TRBJ2-3 | TRBV11-2 | - | TGTGCCAGCAGCACAAGGGGAGGGGGAGGAGGGACAGATACGCAGTATTTT | CASSTRGGGGGTDTQYF
- | TRBJ2-3 | TRBV28 | - | TGTGCCAGCAGTTCCACTGTTCGGGCCCCTGGCACAGATACGCAGTATTTT | CASSSTVRAPGTDTQYF
- | TRBJ1-1 | TRBV6-6 | - | TGTGCCAGCAAAACACGAGTAGTAATGAACACTGAAGCTTTCTTT | CASKTRVVMNTEAFF
- | TRBJ2-7 | TRBV28 | - | TGTGCCAGCAGTTTGCCGGGCGGGCCGTCCTACGAGCAGTACTTC | CASSLPGGPSYEQYF
- | TRBJ2-2 | TRBV5-1 | - | TGCGCCAGCAGCTTACTCAGGAACACCGGGGAGCTGTTTTTT | CASSLLRNTGELFF
- | TRBJ2-7 | TRBV9 | - | TGTGCCAGCAGCAACCGGGACTCCCCGGGCTACGAGCAGTACTTC | CASSNRDSPGYEQYF
- | TRBJ2-3 | TRBV7-3 | - | TGTGCCAGCAGCTTAGAAAGCGGAAGCGGACGGCGCACAGATACGCAGTATTTT | CASSLESGSGRRTDTQYF
- | TRBJ2-6 | TRBV28 | - | TGTGCCAGCAGTTTTGGGGGCTCTGGGGCCAACGTCCTGACTTTC | CASSFGGSGANVLTF
TRBD2 | TRBJ2-3 | TRBV7-6 | - | TGTGCCAGCAGCTCGGCTTGGACTAGCTTGGATACGCAGTATTTT | CASSSAWTSLDTQYF
TRBD2 | TRBJ2-7 | TRBV5-6 | few | TGTGCCAGCAGCAGGACTAGCAGCTACGAGCAGTACTTC | CASSRTSSYEQYF
TRBD1 | TRBJ2-2 | TRBV9 | - | TGTGCCAGCAGCGTAGCAGGGGGCGGCACCGGGGAGCTGTTTTTT | CASSVAGGGTGELFF
- | TRBJ1-3 | TRBV5-1 | - | TGCGCCAGCAGCTTTGGGATGGGAAACTCTGGAAACACCATATATTTT | CASSFGMGNSGNTIYF
TRBD2 | TRBJ2-1 | TRBV7-2 | - | TGTGCCAGCAGCTTGGTCCTAGCGGGAGCTTACAATGAGCAGTTCTTC | CASSLVLAGAYNEQFF
- | TRBJ2-1 | TRBV7-2 | - | TGTGCCAGCAGTTTAGTAGCCGGTAGCGGATCCTACAATGAGCAGTTCTTC | CASSLVAGSGSYNEQFF
TRBD2 | TRBJ2-7 | TRBV7-2 | - | TGTGCCAGCAGCTCCGGTCTAGCGGGAGCGGGGGAGCAGTACTTC | CASSSGLAGAGEQYF
- | TRBJ2-4 | TRBV28 | - | TGTGCCAGCAGTTTATTCGGCGGAATAGCCAAAAACATTCAGTACTTC | CASSLFGGIAKNIQYF
- | TRBJ2-5 | TRBV21-1 | - | TGTGCCAGCAGCAAGAGGCAGGAGCACCAAGAGACCCAGTACTTC | CASSKRQEHQETQYF
- | TRBJ1-1 | TRBV10-3 | - | TGTGCCACCGTATCAGGGGCTATGAACACTGAAGCTTTCTTT | CATVSGAMNTEAFF
TRBD1 | TRBJ1-2 | TRBV14 | - | TGTGCCAGCAGCCAAGCAGGGGGTACTCGTGGCTACACCTTC | CASSQAGGTRGYTF
- | TRBJ1-2 | TRBV6-4 | few | TGTGCCAGCAGTGAATCTTTTCCCTATGGCTACACCTTC | CASSESFPYGYTF
- | TRBJ1-5 | TRBV19 | - | TGTGCCAGTAGGAGTACAGGGATGAATCAGCCCCAGCATTTT | CASRSTGMNQPQHF
- | TRBJ2-3 | TRBV11-3 | - | TGTGCCAGCAGCCCAACATCTAGCACAGATACGCAGTATTTT | CASSPTSSTDTQYF
- | TRBJ1-4 | TRBV2 | - | TGTGCCGTCCTCGCGAACCCGCCGTTTGAAAAACTGTTTTTT | CAVLANPPFEKLFF
TRBD2 | TRBJ2-3 | TRBV2 | once | TGTGCCAGTCCTAGCGGGAATAGCACAGATACGCAGTATTTT | CASPSGNSTDTQYF
TRBD2 | TRBJ2-1 | TRBV5-4 | - | TGTGCCAGCAGCTTGGCACTAGCGGGAGCAGGTGAGCAGTTCTTC | CASSLALAGAGEQFF